This TCR beta chain was sequenced during a study of blood T cell repertoires in COVID-19 (dated by TCRdb to 2018 to 2020). Background for the entire study: Samples from collaborators originated in the United States, Italy and Spain and spanned both the acute and convalescent phases of COVID-19. Where available, HLA class I and class II types were obtained from metadata supplied by the sample provider rather than from assay-based typing. A de-identified subject ID, COVID-19 status, age in years and sex were almost always included in the sample metadata. The samples were drawn from two sources: the first 160 participants of the ongoing ImmuneRACE study, and 1,200 or so subjects contributed by 6 global collaborators. The repertoires were made available in a free public database intended to serve as a resource for research on the immune response to SARS-CoV-2. The material from the prospective study consisted of cDNA or gDNA derived from T cells, B-cell-depleted T cells, or PBMCs. The dataset comprised deeply sampled blood TCRbeta repertoires from subjects exposed to, actively infected with, or recovered from COVID-19. General study outcomes and caveats: The quantity of clinical and demographic metadata differed by source and by participant and was supplied without curation.

Collaborating institutions collected whole blood in K2EDTA tubes following their own protocols. For TCRbeta analysis, collaborators shipped samples as frozen whole blood, isolated PBMCs, or DNA extracted from either of those sample types. TCRbeta CDR3 regions were amplified from genomic DNA using the immunoSEQ Assay, a bias-controlled multiplex PCR. On the authors' methods: Nucleated cell counts per sample were estimated from amplification of reference gene primers within the assay. Sequence reads were collapsed and filtered to measure the absolute abundance of every unique TCRbeta CDR3 rearrangement. For each sample, productive Simpson clonality was calculated as the square root of Simpson's diversity index over productive rearrangements. TCRdb holds this immuneACCESS table with in-frame rearrangements only. Some clones are missing; in checked studies, unresolved V genes explain under half, and the rest has no known cause. The V and J calls and clone size come from that table; D and trimming were worked out from the DNA. This sample holds 45,000 to 55,000 clones; around 78% were observed only once. Clones ranked in the top ten supply roughly 5.7% of the sample.

CDR1 and CDR2, looked up from the germline V gene (reference sequence), are PRHDT and FYEKMQ. Compared with germline, V lacks 6 bases and J lacks 0 bases; bases without a gene match: 6. From cysteine to phenylalanine, the CDR3 is 16 amino acids long. The kept DNA is CDR3 alone, 48 bases in frame from the first base. Remarks on this clone: This clone's antigen is unknown. No base quality information exists; no much larger clone differs at one position.

This sequence originates from a human donor in a cohort sampled during active COVID-19. The sequence is built from TRBV13 and TRBJ1-3; 9 nucleotides in the junction match TRBD1. The sample comprised peripheral blood. The CDR3 sequence is CASSSDRGVSGNTIYF. The DNA sequence is given as TGTGCCAGCAGTTCCGACAGGGGGGTCTCTGGAAACACCATATATTTT.